The present T cell receptor beta chain was sequenced within a study of CD8 T cells in ankylosing spondylitis. Findings and limits, study-wide: Earlier literature documents some of the motif variants in reactive arthritis synovial fluid and blood. There was a TCR beta motif, made of fewer than 10 highly homologous variants, that appeared characteristic of ankylosing spondylitis blood. Disease-associated clonotypes exhibited CD8+ identity and were relatively infrequent in peripheral blood.

Quantitative barcoded 5'-RACE was used to prepare TCR beta libraries. TCRdb fed the 5' RACE reads into MiXCR, producing one record per CDR3 protein. The table includes 200,000 to 250,000 distinct CDR3 sequences, roughly 25% detected once. This CDR3 has 14 residues. Trimming took 1 base from V and 4 from J, leaving 10 bases between them. Regarding this clonotype: The antigen is not known.

The origin of this receptor is a male donor with ankylosing spondylitis or in good health (not recorded which). The chain has TRBV12-3 or TRBV12-4 and TRBJ1-1; D may be TRBD1 (5 bases). Sequencing was done on a sample of blood, either unsorted or a sorted T cell fraction (not recorded which). DNA of the CDR3: TGTGCCAGCAGTTTAGTGGGGGGGGTCACTGAAGCTTTCTTT. Translating it yields CASSLVGGVTEAFF.